The rows below give T cell receptor beta chains drawn from one sample of a study of blood T cell dynamics during melanoma immunotherapy. Using immunoSEQ multiplex PCR, the repertoire was profiled, and TCRdb retains in-frame clones only, with some absent. The sample has 12,000 or so clones; 70% to 90% are singletons. The sequencing used blood, collected from a patient treated with checkpoint blockade. These receptors all come from a human donor with melanoma. Each CDR3 is given with its conserved first and last residue. Fields, in order: V gene, D gene, clone size, J gene, CDR3 DNA, CDR3 protein. A D gene is named only where the DNA matches it firmly. Rows may omit the clone size; those that give it use once, few, many or a size class.

v_call: TRBV6-1; d_call: -; clone_size: -; j_call: TRBJ1-4; cdr3_nt: TGTGCCAGCAGTTTCCCGATTGCAACTAATGAAAAACTGTTTTTT; cdr3_aa: CASSFPIATNEKLFF
v_call: TRBV6-6; d_call: -; clone_size: -; j_call: TRBJ2-7; cdr3_nt: TGTGCCAGCACAAAATTGGGGTCCGTGGGCGAGCAGTACTTC; cdr3_aa: CASTKLGSVGEQYF
v_call: TRBV10-3; d_call: -; clone_size: few; j_call: TRBJ2-5; cdr3_nt: TGTGCCATCAAGCTCGGGGGTGGGGTCCAAGAGACCCAGTACTTC; cdr3_aa: CAIKLGGGVQETQYF
v_call: TRBV15; d_call: -; clone_size: -; j_call: TRBJ1-1; cdr3_nt: TGTGCCACCAGCAGAGGGGGGCGCGGGGGGATGAACACTGAAGCTTTCTTT; cdr3_aa: CATSRGGRGGMNTEAFF
v_call: TRBV9; d_call: -; clone_size: -; j_call: TRBJ1-1; cdr3_nt: TGTGCCAGCAGCACGAGCGGGGGGAGTGAAGCTTTCTTT; cdr3_aa: CASSTSGGSEAFF
v_call: TRBV6-6; d_call: -; clone_size: -; j_call: TRBJ2-4; cdr3_nt: TGTGCCAGCAGTTACCAGGGCACCAACAACATTCAGTACTTC; cdr3_aa: CASSYQGTNNIQYF
v_call: TRBV7-9; d_call: -; clone_size: -; j_call: TRBJ2-1; cdr3_nt: TGTGCCAGCAGCTCGGGGGGCTTCTACAATGAGCAGTTCTTC; cdr3_aa: CASSSGGFYNEQFF
v_call: TRBV15; d_call: -; clone_size: -; j_call: TRBJ2-5; cdr3_nt: TGTGCCACCAGCAGAGATGAGGGAGAGACCCAGTACTTC; cdr3_aa: CATSRDEGETQYF
v_call: TRBV29-1; d_call: TRBD1; clone_size: -; j_call: TRBJ2-3; cdr3_nt: TGCAGCGTTGAACTGACAGGGATAACAGATACGCAGTATTTT; cdr3_aa: CSVELTGITDTQYF
v_call: TRBV4-2; d_call: TRBD1; clone_size: -; j_call: TRBJ2-3; cdr3_nt: TGTGCCAGCAGCCAGAGGGGGCCAGATACGCAGTATTTT; cdr3_aa: CASSQRGPDTQYF
v_call: TRBV1; d_call: -; clone_size: -; j_call: TRBJ2-7; cdr3_nt: TGCACCAGCAGCCAAGATCGACTCCCCGGGACCTACGAGCAGTACTTC; cdr3_aa: CTSSQDRLPGTYEQYF
v_call: TRBV27; d_call: TRBD1; clone_size: few; j_call: TRBJ1-4; cdr3_nt: TGTGCCAGCAGTCGAGGGGGCAGGAATGAAAAACTGTTTTTT; cdr3_aa: CASSRGGRNEKLFF
v_call: TRBV30; d_call: TRBD1; clone_size: -; j_call: TRBJ2-3; cdr3_nt: TGTGCCTGGAGTGCCGGGACAGGGAACACAGATACGCAGTATTTT; cdr3_aa: CAWSAGTGNTDTQYF
v_call: TRBV18; d_call: -; clone_size: -; j_call: TRBJ2-2; cdr3_nt: TGTGCCAGCTCACCTCTAGCGACTTCGAACACCGGGGAGCTGTTTTTT; cdr3_aa: CASSPLATSNTGELFF
v_call: TRBV29-1; d_call: -; clone_size: -; j_call: TRBJ1-4; cdr3_nt: TGCAGCGTTAACGTAGGGGAAAAACTGTTTTTT; cdr3_aa: CSVNVGEKLFF
v_call: TRBV30; d_call: -; clone_size: -; j_call: TRBJ1-2; cdr3_nt: TGTGCCTGGTCTGGGGGAAGCGAACGCTACACCTTC; cdr3_aa: CAWSGGSERYTF
v_call: TRBV7-8; d_call: -; clone_size: -; j_call: TRBJ1-2; cdr3_nt: TGTGCCAGCAGCTTTTCCCGCCTTCGACAGTATGGCTACACCTTC; cdr3_aa: CASSFSRLRQYGYTF
v_call: TRBV14; d_call: TRBD1; clone_size: -; j_call: TRBJ1-5; cdr3_nt: TGTGCCAGCAGCCAGGGACAGGGGGGTCAGCCCCAGCATTTT; cdr3_aa: CASSQGQGGQPQHF
v_call: TRBV5-4; d_call: -; clone_size: -; j_call: TRBJ2-1; cdr3_nt: TGTGCCAGCAGCTTGACAGGGTACAATGAGCAGTTCTTC; cdr3_aa: CASSLTGYNEQFF
v_call: TRBV6-6; d_call: -; clone_size: -; j_call: TRBJ1-1; cdr3_nt: TGTGCCAGCAGTTACTCATGGGCAATGAACACTGAAGCTTTCTTT; cdr3_aa: CASSYSWAMNTEAFF
v_call: TRBV30; d_call: TRBD1; clone_size: -; j_call: TRBJ1-2; cdr3_nt: TGTGCCTGGAGCCCCACCCGGGACAGGGGATCCTATGGCTACACCTTC; cdr3_aa: CAWSPTRDRGSYGYTF
v_call: TRBV6-6; d_call: -; clone_size: -; j_call: TRBJ2-7; cdr3_nt: TGTGCCAGCAGTTTGCCTGCTGGCGAGCAGTACTTC; cdr3_aa: CASSLPAGEQYF
v_call: TRBV2; d_call: -; clone_size: -; j_call: TRBJ2-3; cdr3_nt: TGTGCCAGGGGATCTACCACAGATACGCAGTATTTT; cdr3_aa: CARGSTTDTQYF
v_call: TRBV7-9; d_call: TRBD1; clone_size: -; j_call: TRBJ1-1; cdr3_nt: TGTGCCAGCAGCTCCCGGGACAGGGGCACTGAAGCTTTCTTT; cdr3_aa: CASSSRDRGTEAFF
v_call: TRBV5-8; d_call: -; clone_size: -; j_call: TRBJ1-1; cdr3_nt: TGTGCCAGCAGCTTCGACAGATACACTGAAGCTTTCTTT; cdr3_aa: CASSFDRYTEAFF
v_call: TRBV4-2; d_call: -; clone_size: -; j_call: TRBJ1-1; cdr3_nt: TGTGCCAGCAGCCAAGGGCCCCAGGGCAACACTGAAGCTTTCTTT; cdr3_aa: CASSQGPQGNTEAFF
v_call: TRBV18; d_call: -; clone_size: -; j_call: TRBJ1-1; cdr3_nt: TGTGCCAGCTCGCTTCAGGGGCCGAACACTGAAGCTTTCTTT; cdr3_aa: CASSLQGPNTEAFF
v_call: TRBV6-5; d_call: -; clone_size: -; j_call: TRBJ2-1; cdr3_nt: TGTGCCAGCAGTTACTCCGGGGGGCATGAGCAGTTCTTC; cdr3_aa: CASSYSGGHEQFF
v_call: TRBV7-3; d_call: -; clone_size: -; j_call: TRBJ1-2; cdr3_nt: TGTGCCAGCAGCCCCCCCTGGGACGGGTATAACTATGGCTACACCTTC; cdr3_aa: CASSPPWDGYNYGYTF
v_call: TRBV5-6; d_call: -; clone_size: -; j_call: TRBJ1-1; cdr3_nt: TGTGCCAGCATCCTTGGGGCAGGGGTTTTGAACACTGAAGCTTTCTTT; cdr3_aa: CASILGAGVLNTEAFF
v_call: TRBV29-1; d_call: TRBD2; clone_size: -; j_call: TRBJ2-1; cdr3_nt: TGCAGCGCTATCGGACTAGCGGGGGGGTACAATGAGCAGTTCTTC; cdr3_aa: CSAIGLAGGYNEQFF
v_call: TRBV7-9; d_call: -; clone_size: -; j_call: TRBJ2-7; cdr3_nt: TGTGCCAGCAGCCAATCAGGGTACGAGCAGTACTTC; cdr3_aa: CASSQSGYEQYF
v_call: TRBV11-2; d_call: TRBD2; clone_size: -; j_call: TRBJ2-1; cdr3_nt: TGTGCCAGCAGCTTAGCGGGGGGATACAATGAGCAGTTCTTC; cdr3_aa: CASSLAGGYNEQFF
v_call: TRBV5-1; d_call: -; clone_size: -; j_call: TRBJ2-2; cdr3_nt: TGCGCCAGCAGCTTGGAGGGCAGGGGAGCCTCGAACACCGGGGAGCTGTTTTTT; cdr3_aa: CASSLEGRGASNTGELFF
v_call: TRBV30; d_call: TRBD2; clone_size: -; j_call: TRBJ2-7; cdr3_nt: TGTGCCGGAGTTAGCGGGAGGCTCTCTTCCTACGAGCAGTACTTC; cdr3_aa: CAGVSGRLSSYEQYF
v_call: TRBV5-4; d_call: -; clone_size: once; j_call: TRBJ2-7; cdr3_nt: TGTGCCAGCACCCCCGACCGGGGGATCCACGAGCAGTACTTC; cdr3_aa: CASTPDRGIHEQYF
v_call: TRBV4-2; d_call: TRBD2; clone_size: -; j_call: TRBJ2-5; cdr3_nt: TGTGCCAGCAGCCAGGCTAGCGGGGGCCGAGCCTTCCAAGAGACCCAGTACTTC; cdr3_aa: CASSQASGGRAFQETQYF
v_call: TRBV11-2; d_call: -; clone_size: once; j_call: TRBJ2-7; cdr3_nt: TGTGCCAGCAGCTTAGATTTGCCCGAGCAGTACTTC; cdr3_aa: CASSLDLPEQYF
v_call: TRBV27; d_call: -; clone_size: medium-sized; j_call: TRBJ1-4; cdr3_nt: TGTGCCAGCAGTTTCGGGACCTTTAATGAAAAACTGTTTTTT; cdr3_aa: CASSFGTFNEKLFF
v_call: TRBV6-5; d_call: -; clone_size: -; j_call: TRBJ1-1; cdr3_nt: TGTGCCAGCAGTCCTCTCGGGGGGGACACTGAAGCTTTCTTT; cdr3_aa: CASSPLGGDTEAFF
v_call: TRBV30; d_call: TRBD2; clone_size: -; j_call: TRBJ2-3; cdr3_nt: TGTGCCTGGACCCCAGCTAGCGGGGTGGCAGATACGCAGTATTTT; cdr3_aa: CAWTPASGVADTQYF
v_call: TRBV5-1; d_call: TRBD1; clone_size: -; j_call: TRBJ1-1; cdr3_nt: TGCGCCAGCAGCGACGGGACAGGCCGGGCAGCTTTCTTT; cdr3_aa: CASSDGTGRAAFF
v_call: TRBV5-8; d_call: -; clone_size: -; j_call: TRBJ2-3; cdr3_nt: TGTGCCAGCAGCCCCTCTAGGAATGTAGATACGCAGTATTTT; cdr3_aa: CASSPSRNVDTQYF
v_call: TRBV19; d_call: -; clone_size: once; j_call: TRBJ2-5; cdr3_nt: TGTGCCAGTAGACAGGCCGGGGAGACCCAGTACTTC; cdr3_aa: CASRQAGETQYF